Listed below are T cell receptor beta chains from one sample, sequenced in a study of neurological immune-mediated disorders. TCRdb called the 5' RACE reads again in MiXCR, with one record for every CDR3 protein. The sample consists of about 55,000 distinct CDR3 sequences, roughly 4.4% of them appearing once. What was sequenced was PBMCs. The receptors originated from a man aged 50 to 59 with multiple sclerosis. Both conserved end residues are part of each CDR3.

>TRBJ2-2|TRBV2
CASSPTPGDTGELFF
>TRBJ2-1|TRBV7-9
CASSLEALAIKNEQFF
>TRBJ2-6|TRBV3-1
CASSRVSSGANVLTF
>TRBJ1-3|TRBV5-1
CASRPGTGLFGNTIYF
>TRBJ1-5|TRBV7-6
CASAKQLNQPQHF
>TRBJ1-1|TRBV7-9
CASSVPENTEAFF
>TRBJ1-3|TRBV3-1
CASSRRESFSGNTIYF
>TRBJ2-6|TRBV24-1
CATSDRGAGANVLTF
>TRBJ2-7|TRBV20-1
CSARDPRRYEQYF
>TRBJ2-4|TRBV20-1
CSANLALKNIQYF
>TRBJ2-7|TRBV20-1
CSAARGGADEQYF
>TRBJ2-1|TRBV28
CASRSGGGVSYNEQFF
>TRBJ2-1|TRBV7-8
CASSLTAGAGGNEQFF
>TRBJ2-6|TRBV7-9
CASRRDSGAKVLTF
>TRBJ2-6|TRBV12-3/TRBV12-4
CASRPAGGANVLTF
>TRBJ1-1|TRBV20-1
CSARDLLVGRGAFF
>TRBJ1-1|TRBV5-1
CASSIVVNTEAFF
>TRBJ1-5|TRBV5-5
CASSLTRGAGNQPQHF
>TRBJ2-1|TRBV9
CASSVGVETVRGQFF
>TRBJ2-7|TRBV11-2
CASRPLRTTSYEQYF
>TRBJ2-3|TRBV5-1
CASSLREPPDTQYF
>TRBJ2-7|TRBV7-8
CASSSWPYEQYF
>TRBJ2-1|TRBV20-1
CSARWLAVNEQFF
>TRBJ1-4|TRBV5-1
CASSLEGTPNEKLFF
>TRBJ2-1|TRBV20-1
CSASGRAPSSYNEQFF
>TRBJ2-7|TRBV28
CASSFREQYF
>TRBJ2-1|TRBV4-1
CASSQVTGGFYNEQFF
>TRBJ2-3|TRBV7-2
CASSFKPSTDTQYF
>TRBJ1-2|TRBV10-3
CAISESGSYGYTF
>TRBJ2-1|TRBV20-1
CSPTSSGGPDSGEQFF
>TRBJ2-5|TRBV5-1
CASSSEGQETQYF
>TRBJ1-1|TRBV7-8
CASSKGTVDTEAFF
>TRBJ2-1|TRBV3-1
CASSPQSGGRANEQFF
>TRBJ1-1|TRBV7-2
CASSLFPRGMNTEAFF
>TRBJ2-7|TRBV10-3
CAISALAGTFSYEQYF
>TRBJ2-2|TRBV6-5
CASRDRQGRDTGELFF
>TRBJ2-3|TRBV7-9
CASSLPDQDTQYF
>TRBJ1-1|TRBV24-1
CATSDGTEAFF
>TRBJ2-1|TRBV12-3/TRBV12-4
CASSRDSYNEQFF
>TRBJ2-1|TRBV29-1
CSVARTSGSFDEQFF
>TRBJ2-1|TRBV20-1
CSAQGLGSYNEQFF
>TRBJ2-1|TRBV3-1
CASSQGLAVNEQFF
>TRBJ2-7|TRBV2
CASRKGQTYEQYF
>TRBJ1-1|TRBV27
CASSLFGVNTEAFF
>TRBJ2-7|TRBV7-9
CASSSTTSGGYEQYF
>TRBJ2-5|TRBV20-1
CSARDLGLAGGGETQYF
>TRBJ1-1|TRBV9
CASSPEWGAGGAFF
>TRBJ2-5|TRBV28
CASKGQETQYF
>TRBJ2-7|TRBV20-1
CSAMEQGPSYEQYF
>TRBJ2-7|TRBV5-4
CASYNTGSGNEQYF
>TRBJ2-1|TRBV5-1
CASSQSSYNEQFF
>TRBJ2-5|TRBV20-1
CSARGGNGRGQGPQETQYF
>TRBJ1-2|TRBV7-9
CASSQAGYGYTF
>TRBJ2-5|TRBV12-3/TRBV12-4
CASSLYEKQETQYF